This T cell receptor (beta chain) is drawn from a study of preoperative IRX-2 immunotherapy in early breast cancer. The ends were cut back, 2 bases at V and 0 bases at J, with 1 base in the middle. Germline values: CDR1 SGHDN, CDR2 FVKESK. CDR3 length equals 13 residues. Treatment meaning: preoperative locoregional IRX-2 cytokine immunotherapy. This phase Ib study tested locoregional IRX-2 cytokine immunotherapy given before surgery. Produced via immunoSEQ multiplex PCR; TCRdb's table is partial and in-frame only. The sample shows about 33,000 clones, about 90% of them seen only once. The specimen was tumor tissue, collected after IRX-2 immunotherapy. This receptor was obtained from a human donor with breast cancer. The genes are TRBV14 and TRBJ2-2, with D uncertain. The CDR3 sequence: CASSQSNTGELFF. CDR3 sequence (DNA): TGTGCCAGCAGCCAATCGAACACCGGGGAGCTGTTTTTT. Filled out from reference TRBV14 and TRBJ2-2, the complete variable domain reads EAGVTQFPSHSVIEKGQTVTLRCDPISGHDNLYWYRRVMGKEIKFLLHFVKESKQDESGMPNNRFLAERTGGTYSTLKVQPAELEDSGVYFCASSQSNTGELFFGEGSRLTVL.